A single sample is the source of the 23 T cell receptor beta chains below, sequenced in a study of metastatic and nonmetastatic thyroid tumors. Thyroid surgery had not been preceded by any treatment in any patient. TCRdb reanalyzed the PCR reads with MiXCR. In the table there are approximately 84,000 clones, about 15% of which are singletons. Sequences were obtained from blood. The receptor set was obtained from a female donor with papillary thyroid cancer or a benign thyroid nodule (not recorded which). Some clones in this sample may be carry-over from other donors' samples.

This clone has ten or more counts. This rearrangement joins TRBV6-1 to TRBJ2-7, with D perhaps matching TRBD1 or TRBD2 (5 bases each). Germline loops: CDR1 MNHNS, CDR2 SASEGT. The CDR3 is 16 residues long. The ends were cut back, 1 base at V and 5 bases at J, with 18 bases in the middle. DNA of the CDR3: TGTGCCAGCAGTGAAGAGGGACGCAGGGAACGGAACGAGCAGTACTTC. Its translation is CASSEEGRRERNEQYF.

This clone was detected many times. The chain recombines TRBV2 with TRBJ2-1; 9 bases agree with TRBD2. With 4 bases clipped from V and 9 bases from J, the junction kept 16 bases outside the gene matches. This CDR3 region has 17 residues. Germline CDR1 reads SNHLY; CDR2 reads FYNNEI. The CDR3 region is CASSAPGLAFPIGEQFF. The CDR3 DNA is TGTGCCAGCAGTGCCCCTGGACTAGCGTTCCCAATCGGTGAGCAGTTCTTC. The entire variable domain, with the rest obtained from reference TRBV2 and TRBJ2-1, is as follows: EPEVTQTPSHQVTQMGQEVILRCVPISNHLYFYWYRQILGQKVEFLVSFYNNEISEKSEIFDDQFSVERPDGSNFTLKIRSTKLEDSAMYFCASSAPGLAFPIGEQFFGPGTRLTVL.

This clone has a handful of counts. A much larger clonotype is one base distant, so this may be a read error. Other DNA sequences in the sample encode the same CDR3. This chain uses TRBV7-9 with TRBJ2-2; D is unresolved. There are 14 residues in the CDR3. Germline V gives CDR1 SEHNR, CDR2 FQNEAQ (reference sequence). The CDR3 DNA reads TGTGCCAGCAGCAAACCGCCGAAGACCGGGGAGCTGTTTTTT. Amino acid sequence: CASSKPPKTGELFF.

This clone occurred many times. The chain links TRBV10-2 to TRBJ2-5; either TRBD1 or TRBD2 may supply D (5 bases each). V shed 4 bases and J shed 4 bases, with 13 bases lying between them. There are 14 residues in the CDR3. Germline V gene data show CDR1 as WSHSY and CDR2 as SAAADI. The CDR3 here is CASSAASGAETQYF. CDR3 sequence (DNA): TGCGCCAGCAGTGCCGCCTCCGGGGCAGAGACCCAGTACTTC.

There are many counts of this clone. The CDR3 loop is CASSVEGGRAAELFF. CDR3 sequence (DNA): TGTGCCAGCAGCGTAGAGGGCGGACGCGCAGCAGAACTGTTTTTT. The chain combines TRBV9 with TRBJ1-4; D unresolved. The CDR3 totals 15 residues. V dropped 0 bases and J dropped 12 bases, with 18 bases sitting between them. Germline CDR1 reads SGDLS; CDR2 reads YYNGEE.

On this clone: At one boundary the junction diverges from the germline segment, which might be a read error. This rearrangement joins TRBV20-1 to TRBJ2-1; D gene ambiguous. Germline V gene data show CDR1 as DFQATT and CDR2 as SNEGSKA (reference sequence). This CDR3 has 16 amino acids. CDR3 residues: CSDRDAVSQSYNEQFF. The CDR3 bases are TGCAGTGATAGAGACGCGGTAAGCCAGTCCTACAATGAGCAGTTCTTC.

V is TRBV2 and J is TRBJ2-1; tentative D call: TRBD2 (6 bases). Germline CDR1 SNHLY, CDR2 FYNNEI. Trimming left V 6 bases short and J 5 bases short, with 14 bases between. The CDR3 consists of 14 residues. This chain's CDR3 is CASSSEGGDNEQFF. For the CDR3, the DNA is TGTGCCAGCAGCTCGGAAGGCGGGGACAATGAGCAGTTCTTC.

This clone was seen a handful of times. This chain links TRBV24-1 with TRBJ2-2; D remains unclear. Trimming took off 4 bases at V and 3 bases at J, with 5 bases between the two ends. Germline assignment: CDR1 KGHDR and CDR2 SFDVKD. This CDR3 region has 13 residues. Written as DNA, the CDR3 is TGTGCCACCAGTGACATATACACCGGGGAGCTGTTTTTT. Translating it yields CATSDIYTGELFF.

This rearrangement joins TRBV5-1 to TRBJ1-2; D unresolved. The germline V and J ends were trimmed by 1 base and 0 bases, with 16 bases remaining between them. Looked up from germline, CDR1 is SGHRS and CDR2 is YFSETQ. This CDR3 spans 17 amino acids. Here the CDR3 DNA reads TGCGCCAGCAGCTTGCGGCCCTATCAAGACCCTAACTATGGCTACACCTTC. Amino acid sequence: CASSLRPYQDPNYGYTF.

At least ten counts were recorded for this clone. The chain employs TRBV28 and TRBJ1-4, with 7 nucleotides matching TRBD1. The CDR3 totals 12 residues. V dropped 11 bases and J dropped 7; count of bases not matched to a gene: 7. The germline V gene encodes CDR1 MDHEN and CDR2 SYDVKM. CDR3 nucleotide sequence: TGTGCCTCAGGGGGGGTGCGTGAAAAACTGTTTTTT. Translated: CASGGVREKLFF. Supplemented by reference TRBV28 and TRBJ1-4, the full variable domain reads DVKVTQSSRYLVKRTGEKVFLECVQDMDHENMFWYRQDPGLGLRLIYFSYDVKMKEKGDIPEGYSVSREKKERFSLILESASTNQTSMYLCASGGVREKLFFGSGTQLSVL.

The gene calls are TRBV6-2 or TRBV6-3 and TRBJ2-7; D perhaps matches TRBD2 (6 bases). The CDR3 loop spans 14 amino acids. Trimming took off 6 bases at V and 2 bases at J, with 14 bases between the two ends. CDR1 and CDR2 (germline): MNHEY, SVGEGT. In nucleotides, the CDR3 is TGTGCCAGCAGGATCGGAGGGCAGGCCTACGAGCAGTACTTC. It yields the protein CASRIGGQAYEQYF.

This clone was picked up many times. The V call is TRBV5-1, the J call TRBJ2-7; a weak D match, TRBD1 (6 bases). This CDR3 comprises 12 residues. The germline V and J ends were trimmed by 4 bases and 4 bases, with 9 bases remaining between them. Germline V gene sequence: CDR1 SGHRS, CDR2 YFSETQ. The CDR3, as DNA: TGCGCCAGCAGCGCAGGGGCGTACGAGCAGTACTTC. This encodes CASSAGAYEQYF.

This clone was picked up many times. The chain carries TRBV4-2 and TRBJ2-1; D may match TRBD1 or TRBD2 (5 bases each). Germline V gene data show CDR1 as LGHNA and CDR2 as YNFKEQ. The CDR3 is 15 residues long. The V and J ends lost 2 bases and 4 bases respectively, with 12 bases between them. The CDR3 loop reads CASSQRGEPYNEQFF. CDR3 DNA sequence: TGTGCCAGCAGCCAAAGGGGAGAACCTTACAATGAGCAGTTCTTC.

This clone was seen many times. This chain uses TRBV11-2 with TRBJ2-7; 8 bases fit TRBD1. Germline V CDR1 and CDR2: SGHAT, FQNNGV. This CDR3 is built from 16 residues. Losses at the gene ends were 2 bases for V and 6 bases for J; bases not matched to a gene: 12. The CDR3 nucleotides read TGTGCCAGCAGCTTATATGGGGGACAGGCATTCGCCGAGCAGTACTTC. This translates into CASSLYGGQAFAEQYF.

The chain has TRBV5-1 and TRBJ2-7, with a possible D match to TRBD2 (5 bases). The V gene lost 2 bases and the J gene lost 5 bases, with 14 bases spanning the gap. This CDR3 has 14 residues. Germline V gene lookup returns CDR1 SGHRS and CDR2 YFSETQ. The CDR3 region is CASSFGRGEDEQYF. CDR3 coding DNA: TGCGCCAGCAGCTTTGGCCGGGGAGAAGACGAGCAGTACTTC.

This clone was detected many times. The rearrangement links TRBV3-1 to TRBJ2-6; D gene uncertain. Germline values: CDR1 LGHDT, CDR2 YNNKEL (reference sequence). The CDR3 sequence is 16 residues long. Trimming took 8 bases from V and 1 from J, leaving 15 bases between them. The CDR3: CASEPASISGANVLTF. CDR3 sequence (DNA): TGTGCCAGCGAGCCAGCGAGTATTTCTGGGGCCAACGTCCTGACTTTC.

This clone was picked up a small number of times. Just one base apart from a much larger clone, this may be a read error. CDR3 protein: CATSDPEGVDTDTQYF. The CDR3 nucleotides are TGTGCCACCAGTGACCCCGAGGGGGTGGACACAGATACGCAGTATTTT. The genes are TRBV24-1 and TRBJ2-3, with D possibly matching TRBD1 (6 bases). CDR1 is KGHDR and CDR2 is SFDVKD in the germline V gene. Deletions cut 4 bases from V and 2 bases from J, with 15 bases between. The CDR3 has 16 amino acids.

This clone was recorded many times. This same CDR3 is encoded by further DNA sequences in the sample. The J gene is TRBJ2-1, the V gene TRBV3-1; TRBD2 might be the D (6 bases). The CDR3 extends over 13 amino acids. Germline values: CDR1 LGHDT, CDR2 YNNKEL (reference sequence). Trimming cost V 5 bases and J 6 bases, with 11 bases left between them. The CDR3 DNA reads as TGTGCCAGCAGCGGCGGGACCACCAATGAGCAGTTCTTC. The encoded protein is CASSGGTTNEQFF.

This clone has at least ten counts. The chain carries TRBV12-3 or TRBV12-4 and TRBJ2-1; the match to TRBD1 covers 7 bases. The V and J ends lost 5 bases and 8 bases, in that order; junction bases with no gene match: 15. This CDR3 has 16 residues. The CDR3 bases are TGTGCCAGCAGTACAGACAGGGTTTGGTCCCTTCATGAGCAGTTCTTC. Translating gives CASSTDRVWSLHEQFF.

This clone occurred many times. Germline is not matched at one junction end, which may reflect a read error. The rearrangement joins TRBV27 to TRBJ1-5, with D possibly being TRBD1 (5 bases). Germline V gene lookup returns CDR1 MNHEY and CDR2 SMNVEV (reference sequence). The CDR3 is 17 amino acids. Here the CDR3 reads CASSLGRGRAANRPQHF. The CDR3 DNA follows: TGTGCCAGCAGTTTAGGTCGGGGCAGGGCGGCCAATCGGCCCCAGCATTTT.

At least ten counts were recorded for this clone. J is TRBJ1-4 and V is TRBV20-1; D possibly corresponds to TRBD1 (6 bases). The CDR3 is made up of 13 amino acids. V lost 5 bases, J lost 7 bases, and 14 bases lay in between. Germline V CDR1 and CDR2: DFQATT, SNEGSKA (reference sequence). CDR3 DNA sequence: TGCAGTGCTTCAGGGGCGGGGAGTGAAAAACTGTTTTTT. This translates into CSASGAGSEKLFF.

As regards this clone: A read error may explain this, as a much larger clone is one base away. No conserved phenylalanine or tryptophan is present at the end of the CDR3, so a read error is the likely explanation. The DNA is omitted, as the CDR3 cannot be located on it reliably, and the CDR3 follows TCRdb's listing. V is TRBV14 and J is TRBJ2-4; the table assigns TRBD1, which was not confirmed against the DNA. CDR1 is SGHDN, CDR2 FVKESK, per germline. The CDR3 contains 9 residues when both ends are counted. The CDR3 sequence: CASSQLGTG.

This clone was observed many times. The chain has TRBV27 and TRBJ1-2; perhaps TRBD1 as D (6 bases). V lost 5 bases to trimming and J lost 8 bases, with 15 bases between them. CDR3 length: 13 residues. Germline-derived CDR1 and CDR2 are MNHEY and SMNVEV (reference sequence). The CDR3 spells CASSLTGFRGYTF. CDR3 coding DNA: TGTGCCAGCAGTCTTACAGGGTTTAGGGGCTACACCTTC.